This is a list of T cell receptor beta chains from one sample in a study of blood T cell repertoires in COVID-19. TCRdb keeps only in-frame clones here, not all; method: immunoSEQ multiplex PCR. The sample includes about 230,000 clones, about 79% of them seen just once. Sequencing input: peripheral blood. The source is a woman between 40 and 55 years old who had recovered from COVID-19. The CDR3 runs from the conserved cysteine through the conserved F or W. Fields, in order: CDR3 protein, CDR3 DNA, J gene, D gene, clone size, V gene. A D gene is named only where the DNA matches it firmly. The size field is filled for only some rows; it gives once, few, many or a size class.

CDR3aa: CATRPGQGSSGANVLTF
CDR3nt: TGTGCCACGCGCCCGGGACAGGGGTCTTCTGGGGCCAACGTCCTGACTTTC
j_gene: TRBJ2-6
d_gene: TRBD1
abundance: -
v_gene: TRBV10-3

CDR3aa: CASSSTSTLKNIQYF
CDR3nt: TGTGCCAGCAGCTCTACATCGACTCTCAAAAACATTCAGTACTTC
j_gene: TRBJ2-4
d_gene: -
abundance: -
v_gene: TRBV7-2

CDR3aa: CASSKGGKDGYTF
CDR3nt: TGTGCCAGCAGCAAGGGGGGGAAAGATGGCTACACCTTC
j_gene: TRBJ1-2
d_gene: -
abundance: -
v_gene: TRBV6-5

CDR3aa: CASGSTPGQRMWNQPQHF
CDR3nt: TGTGCTAGTGGTTCTACTCCGGGACAAAGGATGTGGAATCAGCCCCAGCATTTT
j_gene: TRBJ1-5
d_gene: -
abundance: -
v_gene: TRBV12-5

CDR3aa: CASSEASYYGAFF
CDR3nt: TGTGCCAGCAGTGAGGCCAGTTATTATGGAGCTTTCTTT
j_gene: TRBJ1-1
d_gene: -
abundance: -
v_gene: TRBV2

CDR3aa: CAWTQVANEQYF
CDR3nt: TGTGCCTGGACACAGGTAGCTAACGAGCAGTACTTC
j_gene: TRBJ2-7
d_gene: -
abundance: -
v_gene: TRBV30

CDR3aa: CASRAGSGGYNEQFF
CDR3nt: TGTGCCAGCAGGGCCGGGAGTGGGGGCTACAATGAGCAGTTCTTC
j_gene: TRBJ2-1
d_gene: -
abundance: -
v_gene: TRBV6-5

CDR3aa: CASSYTGVNEKLFF
CDR3nt: TGTGCCAGCAGTTACACAGGGGTCAACGAAAAACTGTTTTTT
j_gene: TRBJ1-4
d_gene: TRBD1
abundance: -
v_gene: TRBV28

CDR3aa: CASSSGGNNYGYTF
CDR3nt: TGCGCCAGCAGCTCAGGGGGCAATAACTATGGCTACACCTTC
j_gene: TRBJ1-2
d_gene: TRBD1
abundance: once
v_gene: TRBV5-1

CDR3aa: CASSLQVSGNTIYF
CDR3nt: TGTGCCAGCAGCTTGCAGGTCTCTGGAAACACCATATATTTT
j_gene: TRBJ1-3
d_gene: -
abundance: few
v_gene: TRBV5-6

CDR3aa: CASSLGLVTDTQYF
CDR3nt: TGTGCCAGCAGCTTAGGACTAGTCACAGATACGCAGTATTTT
j_gene: TRBJ2-3
d_gene: -
abundance: -
v_gene: TRBV7-9

CDR3aa: CASSPSDLTDTQYF
CDR3nt: TGTGCCAGCAGCCCCAGCGATCTCACAGATACGCAGTATTTT
j_gene: TRBJ2-3
d_gene: -
abundance: -
v_gene: TRBV9

CDR3aa: CASSLGTGGDNEQFF
CDR3nt: TGCGCCAGCAGCTTGGGTACAGGGGGTGACAATGAGCAGTTCTTC
j_gene: TRBJ2-1
d_gene: TRBD1
abundance: -
v_gene: TRBV5-1

CDR3aa: CASGVGGADTQYF
CDR3nt: TGTGCCAGCGGCGTTGGAGGTGCAGATACGCAGTATTTT
j_gene: TRBJ2-3
d_gene: -
abundance: -
v_gene: TRBV9

CDR3aa: CASRTPYRGMNGYTF
CDR3nt: TGTGCCAGCAGAACACCCTACAGGGGAATGAATGGCTACACCTTC
j_gene: TRBJ1-2
d_gene: TRBD1
abundance: -
v_gene: TRBV6-5